The TCR beta chain under discussion was sequenced for a study of T cell changes during pregnancy in multiple sclerosis. Generated by immunoSEQ multiplex PCR, the TCRdb table keeps only in-frame clones and is missing some. Among around 70,000 clones listed, almost 95% were seen once. CDR1 MGHRA and CDR2 YSYEKL come from the germline V gene. CDR3 length equals 15 residues. The J segment lost 1 base and the V segment lost 5 bases, leaving 7 bases of the junction unmatched. The specimen comprised peripheral blood, sampled before pregnancy. The chain combines TRBV4-1 with TRBJ2-5; the match to TRBD2 covers 7 bases. This sequence originates from a female donor with multiple sclerosis, enrolled in a pregnancy study. The CDR3 is CASSSTSVRQETQYF. CDR3 DNA sequence: TGCGCCAGCAGCTCTACTAGCGTACGCCAAGAGACCCAGTACTTC.